This T cell receptor (beta chain) was retrieved from a study of cytomegalovirus exposure and HLA in healthy donors. CDR1 SGHRS and CDR2 YFSETQ come from the germline V gene. The junction had 9 bases not matched to a gene; V was cut back by 1 base and J by 7 bases. This CDR3 spans 15 amino acids. Study conclusions and caveats: A later analysis found that most CMV-associated TCR beta chains appeared HLA-restricted. Associated with cytomegalovirus, according to the listing, were 170 or so TCR beta chains. Fewer N-insertions (relative to the roughly 630-donor mean) were reportedly seen in an Asian-associated ancestry cluster in a later analysis.

Of note for this clone: Its specificity is unknown.

PCR amplification relied on 60 Vbeta primers (plus 13 Jbeta primers). Method: immunoSEQ multiplex PCR; TCRdb's copy keeps in-frame clones and lacks some. The sample has over 150,000 clones; 77% are singletons. The chain combines TRBV5-1 with TRBJ2-7; 9 bases fit TRBD1. This TCR came from an older woman in good health and CMV-seropositive. The sequenced material came from PBMCs. The DNA of the CDR3 is TGCGCCAGCAGCTTGACCCGGGACAGGGCGAGGGAGCAGTACTTC. This translates into CASSLTRDRAREQYF.